The 16 T cell receptor beta chains in this list originate from one sample, sequenced in a study of blood T cell repertoires in COVID-19. Repertoires were generated with immunoSEQ multiplex PCR, while TCRdb's copy carries only in-frame clones and drops some. Here the sample spans approximately 160,000 clones, around nine tenths being singletons. Sequences were obtained from peripheral blood. Every receptor here comes from a man in his sixties with COVID-19, enrolled during active disease.

CDR3 nucleotide sequence: TGTGCCAGCAAAATAAACACCGGGGAGCTGTTTTTT. This translates into CASKINTGELFF. The chain couples TRBV12-3 or TRBV12-4 to TRBJ2-2; D unresolved. V lost 7 bases and J 2 bases, leaving 5 bases between the germline ends. The CDR3 loop spans 12 amino acids.

The J gene is TRBJ2-5, the V gene TRBV9; no reliable D call. Germline assignment: CDR1 SGDLS and CDR2 YYNGEE. The CDR3 runs 14 residues. Trimming left V 0 bases short and J 5 bases short, with 11 bases between. The DNA for the CDR3 is TGTGCCAGCAGCGTAGATCCATTTCAGGAGACCCAGTACTTC. This sequence encodes CASSVDPFQETQYF.

The CDR3 DNA is TGTGCCAGCAACCCTCGTCGGGACCAAGAGACCCAGTACTTC. It specifies CASNPRRDQETQYF. V gene TRBV6-2 or TRBV6-3 combines with J gene TRBJ2-5; D ambiguous. This CDR3 is built from 14 residues. V dropped 7 bases and J dropped 0 bases, with 12 bases sitting between them. Germline V gene sequence: CDR1 MNHEY, CDR2 SVGEGT.

This clone came up a few times. Other DNA sequences within the sample encode an identical CDR3. This sequence joins TRBV3-1 (or the pseudogene TRBV3-2) and TRBJ2-7; TRBD2 might be the D (5 bases). Trimming stripped 1 base from V and 3 bases from J, with 10 bases between. Germline loops: CDR1 LGHDT, CDR2 YNNKEL (reference sequence). This CDR3 has 14 residues. CDR3 in DNA: TGTGCCAGCAGCCAAGCTGCCGGGAACTACGAGCAGTACTTC. The encoded protein is CASSQAAGNYEQYF.

To note about this clone: One end of the junction fails to match germline, which may point to a read error. The rearrangement uses TRBV20-1 and TRBJ1-1; D not resolved. The CDR3 runs 9 residues. Germline V gene data show CDR1 as DFQATT and CDR2 as SNEGSKA (reference sequence). CDR3 in amino acids: CSARDPSVF. For the CDR3, the DNA is TGCAGTGCTAGAGATCCCAGTGTCTTT.

The genes are TRBV9 and TRBJ2-7, with 11 positions matching TRBD2. The germline V gene encodes CDR1 SGDLS and CDR2 YYNGEE. Losses at the gene ends were 0 bases for V and 4 bases for J; bases not matched to a gene: 6. The CDR3 totals 16 residues. The CDR3 sequence: CASSVGVGLADYEQYF. DNA for the CDR3: TGTGCCAGCAGCGTAGGAGTGGGACTAGCGGATTACGAGCAGTACTTC.

This chain links TRBV7-2 with TRBJ2-7; tentatively, D is TRBD1 (7 bases). Germline lookup yields CDR1 SGHTA and CDR2 FQGNSA. Trimming stripped 5 bases from V and 0 bases from J, with 14 bases between. CDR3 length equals 15 residues. CDR3 nucleotides: TGTGCCAGCAGCCCCAACAGGGGACTCTCCTACGAGCAGTACTTC. Residues: CASSPNRGLSYEQYF.

The chain recombines TRBV7-8 with TRBJ2-7, with 7 positions matching TRBD1. This CDR3 comprises 16 residues. Unmatched junction bases numbered 13, after V lost 5 bases and J lost 3 bases. CDR1 and CDR2 from the germline V gene are SGHVS and FQNEAQ. CDR3 protein: CASSPRDSPASYEQYF. As DNA, the CDR3 is TGTGCCAGCAGCCCCAGGGACAGCCCAGCAAGCTACGAGCAGTACTTC. The full variable domain, with the rest looked up from reference TRBV7-8 and TRBJ2-7, is GAGVSQSPRYKVAKRGQDVALRCDPISGHVSLFWYQQALGQGPEFLTYFQNEAQLDKSGLPSDRFFAERPEGSVSTLKIQRTQQEDSAVYLCASSPRDSPASYEQYFGPGTRLTVT.

This chain uses TRBV10-1 with TRBJ1-6; 7 bases are a match to TRBD1. CDR3 length equals 17 residues. With 3 bases clipped from V and 9 bases from J, the junction kept 14 bases outside the gene matches. Germline V gives CDR1 WNHNN, CDR2 SYGVQD (reference sequence). The chain's CDR3 is CASSDPPGTDSSSPLHF. DNA for the CDR3: TGCGCCAGCAGTGACCCACCCGGGACAGATAGTAGTTCACCCCTCCACTTT.

The genes are TRBV5-1 and TRBJ2-7, with 8 bases matching TRBD1. J was trimmed by 2 bases and V by 0 bases; bases with no gene match: 13. This CDR3 has 18 amino acids. The germline gives CDR1 SGHRS, CDR2 YFSETQ. The CDR3 DNA sequence: TGCGCCAGCAGCTTGGGATCAGGGGGCGGCCTTCAAGCCTACGAGCAGTACTTC. Encoded protein: CASSLGSGGGLQAYEQYF.

V usage is TRBV2 and J usage is TRBJ2-3; D might be TRBD2 (5 bases). This CDR3 has 15 residues. Germline CDR1 and CDR2: SNHLY and FYNNEI. V lost 8 bases to trimming and J lost 1 base, with 16 bases between them. CDR3 coding DNA: TGTGCCAGCCGACGCCGGGCGGGCCGCACAGATACGCAGTATTTT. Its protein is CASRRRAGRTDTQYF.

The rearrangement links TRBV4-3 to TRBJ1-1; D unclear. The V and J ends lost 1 base and 2 bases respectively, with 8 bases between them. The CDR3 is 14 amino acids. Germline V gene sequence: CDR1 LGHNA, CDR2 YSLEER. As DNA, the CDR3 is TGCGCCAGCAGCCAAGTCTATATTAACACTGAAGCTTTCTTT. This codes for CASSQVYINTEAFF.

This clone has more than one count but fewer than ten. The chain couples TRBV7-9 to TRBJ1-5; D ambiguous. CDR1 and CDR2 from the germline V gene are SEHNR and FQNEAQ (reference sequence). V was pared by 1 base and J by 2 bases, with 9 bases between. CDR3 size: 15 residues. The chain's CDR3 is CASSLGDSRNQPQHF. CDR3 nucleotides: TGTGCCAGCAGCTTAGGCGACTCCCGCAATCAGCCCCAGCATTTT.

The chain couples TRBV5-4 to TRBJ2-1; D not resolved. CDR1 and CDR2 (germline): SGHNT, YYREEE (reference sequence). Trimming took off 4 bases at V and 0 bases at J, with 14 bases between the two ends. The CDR3 consists of 16 residues. The CDR3 DNA reads TGTGCCAGCAGCCCGAAAGCGCAGAGCTCCTACAATGAGCAGTTCTTC. Translated: CASSPKAQSSYNEQFF.

This clone appeared once. V usage is TRBV5-4 and J usage is TRBJ2-1; no reliable D call. With 0 bases removed from V and 13 bases from J, the gap between germline ends came to 11 bases. From germline, CDR1 is SGHNT and CDR2 YYREEE (reference sequence). The CDR3 consists of 12 residues. CDR3 loop: CASSLGSPRQFF. The CDR3 nucleotides read TGTGCCAGCAGCTTGGGGAGCCCTAGACAGTTCTTC.

The rearrangement uses TRBV3-1 (or the pseudogene TRBV3-2) and TRBJ2-5; the match to TRBD2 covers 10 bases. This CDR3 is built from 17 residues. Germline trimming cut 2 bases from V and 2 bases from J; bases unmatched to any gene: 8. The germline CDR1 and CDR2 sequences are LGHDT and YNNKEL (reference sequence). The CDR3 DNA sequence: TGTGCCAGCAGCCAAACCCGTAGCGGGGGGCTGCAAGAGACCCAGTACTTC. As protein: CASSQTRSGGLQETQYF.